A selection of T cell receptor beta chains follows, all from one sample in a study of T cells in Graves' hyperthyroidism and ophthalmopathy. TCRdb passed the multiplex PCR reads through MiXCR, listing each CDR3 protein once. The sample lists 700,000 to 850,000 distinct CDR3 sequences; under 45% were seen once. The material sequenced was blood. The receptors were sampled from a woman aged 40-49 years with Graves' hyperthyroidism. CDR3s include the opening cysteine and the closing phenylalanine or tryptophan. A D gene is named only where the DNA matches it firmly. The size entry is marked missing in some rows and otherwise reads once, few, many or a size class.

j_call v_call clone_size d_call cdr3_aa cdr3_nt
TRBJ2-7 TRBV6-2/TRBV6-3 - - CASTPGRPTSYEQYF TGTGCCAGCACCCCGGGACGGCCGACCTCCTACGAGCAGTACTTC
TRBJ2-5 TRBV2 many - CASSGPAGKTQYF TGTGCCAGCAGCGGCCCGGCCGGGAAGACCCAGTACTTC
TRBJ1-3 TRBV2 - - CASSENRDTGNTIYF TGTGCCAGCAGTGAGAACAGGGACACTGGAAACACCATATATTTT
TRBJ1-2 TRBV19 many TRBD1 CASSIQGTGDYGYTF TGTGCCAGTAGTATCCAGGGGACAGGGGACTATGGCTACACCTTC
TRBJ1-4 TRBV10-3 many TRBD1 CAISPIALGAGGGEKLFF TGTGCCATCAGCCCTATCGCTCTAGGGGCAGGGGGAGGTGAAAAACTGTTTTTT
TRBJ2-5 TRBV5-4 - TRBD1 CASSLGGQEETQYF TGTGCCAGCAGCTTGGGGGGACAGGAAGAGACCCAGTACTTC
TRBJ1-4 TRBV29-1 few - CSLTVNEKLFF TGCAGCTTGACAGTTAATGAAAAACTGTTTTTT
TRBJ2-7 TRBV19 - TRBD2 CASTLTSGSFYEQYF TGTGCCAGTACTTTGACTAGCGGGAGCTTCTACGAGCAGTACTTC
TRBJ2-7 TRBV14 - - CASSQGLGESYEQYF TGTGCCAGCAGCCAGGGACTGGGGGAGTCCTACGAGCAGTACTTC
TRBJ1-2 TRBV9 few - CASSVDGGRLGGYTF TGTGCCAGCAGCGTAGATGGAGGGCGCCTCGGTGGCTACACCTTC
TRBJ2-6 TRBV10-3 - - CAGGKGAGSGANVLTF TGTGCCGGCGGAAAAGGGGCCGGCTCTGGGGCCAACGTCCTGACTTTC
TRBJ1-1 TRBV25-1 once - CASLGGVNTEAFF TGTGCCAGCCTCGGGGGGGTGAACACTGAAGCTTTCTTT
TRBJ2-3 TRBV19 - - CASSSSGADTQYF TGTGCCAGTAGTAGTTCTGGGGCAGATACGCAGTATTTT
TRBJ2-7 TRBV7-2 - - CASSLLRGIHYEQYF TGTGCCAGCAGCTTATTAAGGGGGATCCACTACGAGCAGTACTTC
TRBJ2-5 TRBV7-2 many - CASSLARETQYF TGTGCCAGCAGCTTAGCGAGGGAGACCCAGTACTTC
TRBJ1-1 TRBV24-1 - - CATSDSGRGNTEAFF TGTGCCACCAGTGATTCGGGCAGGGGGAACACTGAAGCTTTCTTT
TRBJ2-7 TRBV27 few - CASSLLGRRYEQYF TGTGCCAGCAGTTTATTGGGACGGCGTTACGAGCAGTACTTC
TRBJ2-7 TRBV7-2 many - CASSQIAGSGQYF TGTGCCAGCAGCCAAATTGCGGGGTCAGGACAGTACTTC
TRBJ2-6 TRBV3-1 - TRBD1 CASSLGTGGGSVLTF TGTGCCAGCAGCCTCGGGACAGGGGGTGGGAGCGTCCTGACTTTC
TRBJ1-1 TRBV11-2 - - CASSQELTGSREAFF TGCGCCAGCAGCCAAGAACTGACAGGTTCTCGGGAAGCTTTCTTT